The clone carrying this T cell receptor (beta chain) showed up just a few times. Its antigen is not identified. The data were taken from a study of T-cell memory formation after mild COVID-19. As for the study in general: The TCR clusters were mostly specific to one donor.

5'RACE, which relied on constant-segment primers, yielded TCR alpha and TCR beta cDNA libraries carrying sample barcodes and UMIs. A single record per CDR3 protein comes from TCRdb applying MiXCR to the 5' RACE reads. The repertoire holds roughly 240,000 distinct CDR3 sequences, with approximately 15% as singletons. Trimming took off 0 bases at V and 6 bases at J, with 10 bases between the two ends. Looked up from germline, CDR1 is MNHEY and CDR2 is SMNVEV (reference sequence). There are 14 residues in the CDR3. Study-level results: Day 15 to 85 contracting clones showed balanced CD4/CD8; later expanders leaned CD4+. A subset of responding clones appeared in pre-infection memory, suggesting cross-reactive memory joined.

Sequencing used PBMCs or a T cell subset sorted from them (not recorded which). V usage is TRBV27 and J usage is TRBJ2-3; D is undetermined. The sequence came from an adult woman who had mild COVID-19 (a few samples of this study predate the infection). Cell type and time point are not known. CDR3 sequence reads: CASSLSTPWDTQYF. The CDR3, as DNA: TGTGCCAGCAGTTTATCGACCCCTTGGGATACGCAGTATTTT.